This T cell receptor beta chain was profiled in a study of HIV-infected patients and healthy controls. Points from the study as a whole: Compared with controls, mean Gini indices were significantly raised in HIV-infected repertoires, possibly indicating oligoclonality.

This clonotype was observed at least ten times. Antigen specificity is unknown. Around 0.5 ug RNA was reverse transcribed with alpha and beta constant-region primers. Separate chain-specific third strand synthesis with multiplexing indices produced the alpha and beta libraries. MiXCR was run by TCRdb on the 5' RACE reads, yielding one entry per CDR3 protein. Here the sample spans over 9,000 distinct CDR3 sequences, about 8.8% being singletons. No cell fractionation was done, so the repertoire covers all unsorted peripheral blood T cells. Germline V lookup: CDR1 LGHDT, CDR2 YNNKEL (reference sequence). This CDR3 region has 13 residues. The V end lost 4 bases, the J end lost 7 bases, and 13 bases lay between the germline ends.

Material: blood, obtained before antiretroviral therapy. The chain recombines TRBV3-1 with TRBJ1-1; D not resolved. This TCR came from an adult with HIV infection. The donor label of this sample is uncertain. This CDR3 is CASSPGRQLEAFF. The CDR3 DNA reads TGTGCCAGCAGCCCGGGTCGGCAGCTTGAAGCTTTCTTT.